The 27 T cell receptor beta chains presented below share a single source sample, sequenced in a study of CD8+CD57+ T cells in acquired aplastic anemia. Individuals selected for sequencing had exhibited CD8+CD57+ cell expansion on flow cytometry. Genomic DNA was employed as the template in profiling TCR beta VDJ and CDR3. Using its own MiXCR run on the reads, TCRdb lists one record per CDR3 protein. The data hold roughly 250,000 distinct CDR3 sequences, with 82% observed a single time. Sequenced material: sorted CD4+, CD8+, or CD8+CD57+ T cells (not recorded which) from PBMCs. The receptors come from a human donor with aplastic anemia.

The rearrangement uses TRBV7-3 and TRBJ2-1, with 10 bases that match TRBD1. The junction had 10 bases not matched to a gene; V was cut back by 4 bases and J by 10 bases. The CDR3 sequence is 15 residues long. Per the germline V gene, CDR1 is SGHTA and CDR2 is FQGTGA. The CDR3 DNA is TGTGCCAGCAGCTACAGGGACAGGGGTTTGCAGGAGCAGTTCTTC. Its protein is CASSYRDRGLQEQFF. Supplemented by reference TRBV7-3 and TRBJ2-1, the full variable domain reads GAGVSQTPSNKVTEKGKYVELRCDPISGHTALYWYRQSLGQGPEFLIYFQGTGAADDSGLPNDRFFAVRPEGSVSTLKIQRTERGDSAVYLCASSYRDRGLQEQFFGPGTRLTVL.

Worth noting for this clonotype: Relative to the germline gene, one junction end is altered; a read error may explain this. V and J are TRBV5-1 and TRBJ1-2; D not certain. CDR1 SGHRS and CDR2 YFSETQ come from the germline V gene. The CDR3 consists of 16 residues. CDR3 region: CASSLTSAMSVYGYTF. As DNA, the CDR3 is TGTGCCAGCAGCTTGACTAGCGCAATGAGCGTATATGGCTACACCTTC.

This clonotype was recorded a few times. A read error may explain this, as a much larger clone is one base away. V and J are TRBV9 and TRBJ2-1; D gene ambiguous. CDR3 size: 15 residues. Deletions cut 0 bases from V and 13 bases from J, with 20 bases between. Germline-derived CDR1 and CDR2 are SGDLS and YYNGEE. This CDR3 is CASSVGSDTQYVQFF. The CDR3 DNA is TGTGCCAGCAGCGTAGGGTCAGATACGCAGTATGTTCAGTTCTTC.

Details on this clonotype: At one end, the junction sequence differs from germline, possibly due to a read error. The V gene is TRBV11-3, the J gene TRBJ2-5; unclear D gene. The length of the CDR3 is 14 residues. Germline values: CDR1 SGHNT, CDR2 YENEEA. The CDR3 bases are TGTGCCACCAGCATAGGTATCACACAAGAGACCCAGTACTTC. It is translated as CATSIGITQETQYF.

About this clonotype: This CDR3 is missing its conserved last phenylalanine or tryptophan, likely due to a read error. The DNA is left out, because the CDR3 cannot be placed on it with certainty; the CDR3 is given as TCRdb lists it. CDR3 loop: CASRLAGDTDAQY. The J gene is TRBJ1-1, the V gene TRBV7-8. Germline V CDR1 and CDR2: SGHVS, FQNEAQ. Inclusive of both ends, the CDR3 amounts to 13 amino acids.

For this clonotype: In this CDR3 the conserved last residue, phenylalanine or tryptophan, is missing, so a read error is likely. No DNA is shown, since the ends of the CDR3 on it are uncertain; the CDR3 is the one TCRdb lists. CDR3 amino acids: CASRGAENIQET. The chain recombines TRBV2 with TRBJ2-4. The CDR3 sequence runs 12 residues, both termini included. Germline values: CDR1 SNHLY, CDR2 FYNNEI.

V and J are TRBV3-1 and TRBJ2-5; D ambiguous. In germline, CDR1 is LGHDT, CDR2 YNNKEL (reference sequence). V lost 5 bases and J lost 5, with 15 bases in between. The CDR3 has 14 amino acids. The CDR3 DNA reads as TGTGCCAGCAGCTCTACCGTCTCGGACGAGACCCAGTACTTC. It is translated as CASSSTVSDETQYF.

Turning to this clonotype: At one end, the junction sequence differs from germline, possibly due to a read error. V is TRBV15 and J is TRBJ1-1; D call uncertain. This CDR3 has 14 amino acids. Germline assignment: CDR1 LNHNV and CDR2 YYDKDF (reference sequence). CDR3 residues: CASSRTTELGDEFF. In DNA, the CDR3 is TGCGCCAGCAGCCGAACAACAGAGCTCGGTGACGAGTTCTTT.

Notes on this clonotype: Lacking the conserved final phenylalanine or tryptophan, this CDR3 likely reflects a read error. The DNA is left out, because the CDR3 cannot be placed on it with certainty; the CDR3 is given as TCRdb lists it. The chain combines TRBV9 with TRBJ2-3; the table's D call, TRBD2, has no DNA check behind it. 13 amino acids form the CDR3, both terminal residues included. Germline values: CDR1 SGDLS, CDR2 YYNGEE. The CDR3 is CASGGAGNNPHFV.

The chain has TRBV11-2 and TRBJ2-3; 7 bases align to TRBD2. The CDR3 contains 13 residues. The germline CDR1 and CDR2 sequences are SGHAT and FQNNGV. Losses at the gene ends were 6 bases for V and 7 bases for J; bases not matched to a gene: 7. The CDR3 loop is CASRWGGGYTQYF. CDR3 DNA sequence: TGTGCCAGCAGGTGGGGGGGAGGGTATACGCAGTATTTT. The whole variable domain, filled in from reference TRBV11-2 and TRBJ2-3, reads EAGVAQSPRYKIIEKRQSVAFWCNPISGHATLYWYQQILGQGPKLLIQFQNNGVVDDSQLPKDRFSAERLKGVDSTLKIQPAKLEDSAVYLCASRWGGGYTQYFGPGTRLTVL.

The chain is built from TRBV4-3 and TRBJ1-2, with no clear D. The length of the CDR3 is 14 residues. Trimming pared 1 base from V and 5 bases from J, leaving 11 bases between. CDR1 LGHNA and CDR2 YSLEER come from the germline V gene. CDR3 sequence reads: CASSQAVGEYGYTF. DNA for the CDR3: TGCGCCAGCAGCCAAGCAGTGGGTGAATATGGCTACACCTTC.

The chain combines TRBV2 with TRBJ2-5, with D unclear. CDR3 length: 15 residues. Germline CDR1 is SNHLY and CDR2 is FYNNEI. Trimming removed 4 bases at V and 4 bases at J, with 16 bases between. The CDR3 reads CASSASETLRETQYF. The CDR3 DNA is TGTGCCAGCAGTGCGAGCGAGACTTTGCGAGAGACCCAGTACTTC.

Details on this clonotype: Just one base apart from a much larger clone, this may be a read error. The CDR3 loop is CASSGPEKLFF. The CDR3 DNA follows: TGTGCCAGCAGCGGGCCGGAAAAACTGTTTTTT. This chain uses TRBV12-3 or TRBV12-4 with TRBJ1-4; no definite D call. Trimming took off 6 bases at V and 8 bases at J, with 7 bases between the two ends. This CDR3 spans 11 amino acids.

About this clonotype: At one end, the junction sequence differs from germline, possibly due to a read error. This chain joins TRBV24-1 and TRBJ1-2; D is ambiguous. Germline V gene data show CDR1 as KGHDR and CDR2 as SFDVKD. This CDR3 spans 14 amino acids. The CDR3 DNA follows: TGTGCCAGCAGTGAAGGAACGGTAATGTATGAGCAGACCTTC. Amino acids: CASSEGTVMYEQTF.

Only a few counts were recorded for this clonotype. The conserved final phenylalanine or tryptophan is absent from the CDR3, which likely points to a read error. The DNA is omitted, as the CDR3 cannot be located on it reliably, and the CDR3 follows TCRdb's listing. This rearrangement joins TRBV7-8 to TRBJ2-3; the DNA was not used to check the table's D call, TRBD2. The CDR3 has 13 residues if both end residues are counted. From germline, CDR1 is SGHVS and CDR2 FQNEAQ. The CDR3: CASSLAGGPAQQY.

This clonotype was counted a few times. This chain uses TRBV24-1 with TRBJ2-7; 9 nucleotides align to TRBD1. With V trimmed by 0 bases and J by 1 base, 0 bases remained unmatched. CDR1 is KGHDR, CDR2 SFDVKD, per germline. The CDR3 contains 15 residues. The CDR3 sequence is CATSDLDRGSYEQYF. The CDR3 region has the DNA TGTGCCACCAGTGATTTGGACAGGGGGTCCTACGAGCAGTACTTC.

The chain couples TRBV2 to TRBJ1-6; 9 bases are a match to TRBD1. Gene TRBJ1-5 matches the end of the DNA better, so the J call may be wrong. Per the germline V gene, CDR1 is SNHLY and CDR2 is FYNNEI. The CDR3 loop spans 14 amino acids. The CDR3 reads CASSADRGIQPQHF. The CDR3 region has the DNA TGTGCCAGCAGCGCGGACAGGGGCATTCAGCCCCAGCATTTT.

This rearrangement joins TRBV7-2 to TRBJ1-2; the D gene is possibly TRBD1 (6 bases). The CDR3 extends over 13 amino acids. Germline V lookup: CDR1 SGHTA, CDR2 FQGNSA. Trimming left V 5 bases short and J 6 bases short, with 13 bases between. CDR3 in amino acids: CASSQGGVDGYTF. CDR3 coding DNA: TGTGCCAGCAGCCAAGGGGGTGTCGATGGCTACACCTTC.

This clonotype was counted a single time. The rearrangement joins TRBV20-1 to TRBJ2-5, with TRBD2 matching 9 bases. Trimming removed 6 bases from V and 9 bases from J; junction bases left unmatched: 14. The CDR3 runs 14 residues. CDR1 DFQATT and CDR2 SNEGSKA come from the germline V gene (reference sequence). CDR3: CSAGGTGGRGAQYF. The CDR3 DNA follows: TGCAGTGCCGGAGGGACTGGCGGGAGGGGGGCCCAGTACTTC.

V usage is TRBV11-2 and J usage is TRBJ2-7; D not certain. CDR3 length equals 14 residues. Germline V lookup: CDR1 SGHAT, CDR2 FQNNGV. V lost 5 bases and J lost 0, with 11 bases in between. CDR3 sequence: CASSHKEHSYEQYF. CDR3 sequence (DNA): TGTGCCAGCAGCCATAAAGAACACTCCTACGAGCAGTACTTC.

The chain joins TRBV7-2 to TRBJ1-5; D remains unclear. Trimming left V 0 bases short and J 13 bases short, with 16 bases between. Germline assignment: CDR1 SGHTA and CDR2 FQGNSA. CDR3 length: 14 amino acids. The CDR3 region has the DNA TGTGCCAGCAGCTTAGCGGGAGGCACCCATCCGCAGCATTTT. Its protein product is CASSLAGGTHPQHF. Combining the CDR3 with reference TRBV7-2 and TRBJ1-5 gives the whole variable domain GAGVSQSPSNKVTEKGKDVELRCDPISGHTALYWYRQSLGQGLEFLIYFQGNSAPDKSGLPSDRFSAERTGGSVSTLTIQRTQQEDSAVYLCASSLAGGTHPQHFGDGTRLSIL.

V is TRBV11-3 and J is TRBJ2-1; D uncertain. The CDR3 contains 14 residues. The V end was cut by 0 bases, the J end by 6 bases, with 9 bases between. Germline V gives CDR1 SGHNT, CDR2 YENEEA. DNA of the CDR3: TGTGCCAGCAGCTTAGAGCTCAGAGGCAATGAGCAGTTCTTC. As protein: CASSLELRGNEQFF.

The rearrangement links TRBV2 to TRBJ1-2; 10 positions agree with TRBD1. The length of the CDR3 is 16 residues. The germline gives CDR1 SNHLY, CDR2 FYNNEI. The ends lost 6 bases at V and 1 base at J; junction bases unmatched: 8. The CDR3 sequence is CASRGQGSGDNYGYTF. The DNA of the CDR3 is TGTGCCAGCAGGGGACAGGGGTCAGGTGATAACTATGGCTACACCTTC.

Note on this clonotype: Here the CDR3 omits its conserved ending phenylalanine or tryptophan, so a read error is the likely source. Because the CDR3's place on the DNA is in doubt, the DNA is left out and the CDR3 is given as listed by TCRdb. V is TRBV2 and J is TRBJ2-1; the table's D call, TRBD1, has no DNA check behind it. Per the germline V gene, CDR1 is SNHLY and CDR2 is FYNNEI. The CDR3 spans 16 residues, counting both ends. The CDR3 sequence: CASSDGGGHEQVFGPG.

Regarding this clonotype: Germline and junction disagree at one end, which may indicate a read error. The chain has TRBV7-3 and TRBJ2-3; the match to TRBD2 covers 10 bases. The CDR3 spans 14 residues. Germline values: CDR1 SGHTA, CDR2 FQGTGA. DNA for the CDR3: TGTGCCAGCAGCTCAGCGGGAGGGGCTTATACGGAGTATTTT. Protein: CASSSAGGAYTEYF.

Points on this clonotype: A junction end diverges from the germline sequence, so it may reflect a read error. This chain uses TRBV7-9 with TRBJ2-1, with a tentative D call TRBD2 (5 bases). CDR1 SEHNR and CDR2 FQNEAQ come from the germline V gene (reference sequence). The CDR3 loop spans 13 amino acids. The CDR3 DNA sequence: TGTGCCAGCAGTGATCGAGGGAGCGATGAGAGCGACTTC. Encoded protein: CASSDRGSDESDF.

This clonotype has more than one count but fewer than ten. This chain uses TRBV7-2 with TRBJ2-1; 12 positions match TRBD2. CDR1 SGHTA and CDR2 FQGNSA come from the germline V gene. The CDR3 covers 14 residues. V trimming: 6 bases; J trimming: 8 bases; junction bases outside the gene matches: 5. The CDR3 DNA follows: TGTGCCAGCAGAACTAGCGGGGGGAGCGATGAGCAGTTCTTC. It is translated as CASRTSGGSDEQFF.